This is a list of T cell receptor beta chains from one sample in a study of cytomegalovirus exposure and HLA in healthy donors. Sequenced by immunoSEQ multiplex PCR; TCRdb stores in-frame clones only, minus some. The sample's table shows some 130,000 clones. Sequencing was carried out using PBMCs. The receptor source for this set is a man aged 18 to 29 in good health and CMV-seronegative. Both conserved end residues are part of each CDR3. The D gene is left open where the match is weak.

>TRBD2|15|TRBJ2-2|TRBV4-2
TGTGCCAGCAGCCCTAGCGGAGCGAACACCGGGGAGCTGTTTTTT
CASSPSGANTGELFF
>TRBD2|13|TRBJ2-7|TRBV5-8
TGTGCCAGCAGCGGGGGGGGACTCAAGGAGCAGTACTTC
CASSGGGLKEQYF
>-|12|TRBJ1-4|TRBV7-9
TGTGCCAGCAGCTCCCCGAGGGAAAAACTGTTTTTT
CASSSPREKLFF
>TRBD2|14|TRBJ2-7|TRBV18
TGTGCCAGCTCACCCGGGACTAGACCCTACGAGCAGTACTTC
CASSPGTRPYEQYF
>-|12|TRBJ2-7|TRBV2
TGTGCCAGCAGGTACGCGTCCTACGAGCAGTACTTC
CASRYASYEQYF
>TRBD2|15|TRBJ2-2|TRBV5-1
TGCGCCAGCAGCGACGGGACTAGCGGCACCGGGGAGCTGTTTTTT
CASSDGTSGTGELFF
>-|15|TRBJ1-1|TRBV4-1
TGCGCCAGCAGCCAAGAGTTAGGGAGAGACACTGAAGCTTTCTTT
CASSQELGRDTEAFF
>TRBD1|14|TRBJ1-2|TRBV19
TGTGCCAGTAGTAGGGCACAGGGGGCGATTGGCTACACCTTC
CASSRAQGAIGYTF
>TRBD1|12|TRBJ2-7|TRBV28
TGTGCCAGCAGGGAACAGGGGAAAGAGCAGTACTTC
CASREQGKEQYF
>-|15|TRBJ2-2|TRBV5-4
TGTGCCAGCAGCGTGGACGGACTCTTTACCGGGGAGCTGTTTTTT
CASSVDGLFTGELFF
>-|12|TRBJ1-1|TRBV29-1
TGCAGCGTTTCCAGGGGCGCGGCTGAAGCTTTCTTT
CSVSRGAAEAFF
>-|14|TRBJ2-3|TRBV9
TGTGCCAGCAGCGTAGAAACCAACTCAGATACGCAGTATTTT
CASSVETNSDTQYF
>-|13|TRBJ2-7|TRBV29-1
TGCAGCGTTGATACGCCCTGGAGCGACGAGCAGTACTTC
CSVDTPWSDEQYF
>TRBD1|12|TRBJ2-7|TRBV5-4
TGTGCCAGCAGCGGACAGGGCTACGAGCAGTACTTC
CASSGQGYEQYF
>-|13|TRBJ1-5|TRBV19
TGTGCCAGTAGTATTGCTGGGCACAGGCCAGGGCATTTT
CASSIAGHRPGHF
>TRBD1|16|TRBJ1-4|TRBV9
TGTGCCAGCAGCGCGTCCCGGGACAGGGGGTTTGGAAAACTGTTTTTT
CASSASRDRGFGKLFF
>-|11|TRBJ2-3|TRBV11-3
TGTGCCAGCAGCTCATTGTATACGCAGTATTTT
CASSSLYTQYF
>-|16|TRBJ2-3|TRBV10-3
TGTGCCATCAAACAAAGGGGCTACCAAGGCACAGATACGCAGTATTTT
CAIKQRGYQGTDTQYF
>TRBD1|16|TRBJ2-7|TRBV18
TGTGCCAGCTCACCCCAGGCCGGGACAGGGTCCTACGAGCAGTACTTC
CASSPQAGTGSYEQYF
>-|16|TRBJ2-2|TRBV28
TGTGCCAGCAGAAACTCGGGACTCTTGAACACCGGGGAGCTGTTTTTT
CASRNSGLLNTGELFF
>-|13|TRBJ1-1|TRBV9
TGTGCCAGCAGCGTAACAGCGAACACTGAAGCTTTCTTT
CASSVTANTEAFF
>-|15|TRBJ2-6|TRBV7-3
TGTGCCAGCAGCTTAATCTCTGATCGACAGAACGTCCTGACTTTC
CASSLISDRQNVLTF